Detailed here is one T cell receptor (beta chain). The antigen remains unidentified. From germline, CDR1 is SGHRS and CDR2 YFSETQ. V lost 1 base to trimming and J lost 2 bases; unmatched junction nucleotides: 5. The CDR3 consists of 15 residues. The data derive from a study of beta chain features in type 1 diabetes. Study-wide findings and caveats: Across all four CD4+ subsets, people with type 1 diabetes showed modestly shorter TCRB CDR3s.

Expressed TCRB transcripts were sequenced after all isolated RNA was converted to cDNA. Produced via immunoSEQ multiplex PCR; TCRdb's table is partial and in-frame only. The profile shows hundreds of thousands of clones, about an eighth of them singletons. Sequencing was carried out using naive CD4+ T cells from blood. This chain uses TRBV5-1 with TRBJ2-5; the match to TRBD1 covers 7 bases. The TCR comes from a man aged 18 to 30 with type 1 diabetes. This chain's CDR3 is CASSLTGTAQETQYF. DNA of the CDR3: TGCGCCAGCAGCTTGACCGGGACAGCACAAGAGACCCAGTACTTC.